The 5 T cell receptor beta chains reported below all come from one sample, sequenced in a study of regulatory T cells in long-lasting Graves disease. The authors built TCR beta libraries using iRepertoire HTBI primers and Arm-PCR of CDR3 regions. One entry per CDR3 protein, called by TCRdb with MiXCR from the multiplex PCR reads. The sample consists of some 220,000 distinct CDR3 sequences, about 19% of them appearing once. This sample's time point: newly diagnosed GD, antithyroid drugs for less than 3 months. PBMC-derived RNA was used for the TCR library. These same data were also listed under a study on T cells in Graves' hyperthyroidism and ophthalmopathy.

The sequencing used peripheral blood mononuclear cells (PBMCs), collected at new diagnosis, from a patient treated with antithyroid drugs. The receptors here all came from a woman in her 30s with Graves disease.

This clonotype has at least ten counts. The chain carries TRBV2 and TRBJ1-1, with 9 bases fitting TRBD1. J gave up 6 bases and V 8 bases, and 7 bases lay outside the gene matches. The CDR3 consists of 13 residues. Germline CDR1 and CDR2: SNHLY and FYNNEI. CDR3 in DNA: TGTGCCAGCGAGGACAGGGGATGGCCTGAAGCTTTCTTT. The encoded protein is CASEDRGWPEAFF.

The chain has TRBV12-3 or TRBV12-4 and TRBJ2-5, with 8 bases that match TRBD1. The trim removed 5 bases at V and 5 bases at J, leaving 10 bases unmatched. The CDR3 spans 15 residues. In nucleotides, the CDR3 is TGTGCCAGCAGTACAAGACAGGGGTCGGGCGAGACCCAGTACTTC. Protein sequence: CASSTRQGSGETQYF.

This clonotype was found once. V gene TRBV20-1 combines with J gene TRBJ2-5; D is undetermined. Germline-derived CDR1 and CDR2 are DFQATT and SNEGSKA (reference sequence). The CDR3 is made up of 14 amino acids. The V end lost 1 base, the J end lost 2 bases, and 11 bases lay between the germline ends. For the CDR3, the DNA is TGCAGTGCTAGAGTGTGGCTCCTTCAAGAGACCCAGTACTTC. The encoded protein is CSARVWLLQETQYF.

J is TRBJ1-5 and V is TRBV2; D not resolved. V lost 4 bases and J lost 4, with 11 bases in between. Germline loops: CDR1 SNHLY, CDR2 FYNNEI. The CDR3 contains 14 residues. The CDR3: CASSGAGMNQPQHF. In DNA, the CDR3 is TGTGCCAGCAGTGGGGCAGGAATGAATCAGCCCCAGCATTTT.

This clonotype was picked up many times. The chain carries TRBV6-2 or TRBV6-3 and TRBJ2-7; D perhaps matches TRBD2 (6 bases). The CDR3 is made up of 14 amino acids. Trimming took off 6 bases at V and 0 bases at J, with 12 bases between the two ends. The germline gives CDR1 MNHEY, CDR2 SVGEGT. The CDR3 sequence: CASSLTGDSYEQYF. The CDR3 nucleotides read TGTGCCAGCAGCCTGACGGGGGACTCCTACGAGCAGTACTTC.